Shown below are 21 T cell receptor beta chains from a single sample sequenced in a study of control samples from healthy donors and cancer patients. TCRdb keeps only in-frame clones here, not all; method: immunoSEQ multiplex PCR. The top ten clones hold roughly 10% of a sample with 45,000 or so clones, approximately 89% of them seen once. The sequencing sample was made of PBMCs. These receptors came from an older woman with lung cancer.

In regard to this clone: The same CDR3 also results from other DNA sequences found in this sample. The rearrangement uses TRBV11-2 and TRBJ1-1; 8 bases are a match to TRBD1. From germline, CDR1 is SGHAT and CDR2 FQNNGV. The CDR3 contains 14 residues. The junction had 4 bases not matched to a gene; V was cut back by 3 bases and J by 4 bases. Here the CDR3 reads CASSLDRASTEAFF. The CDR3 nucleotides are TGTGCCAGCAGCTTGGACAGGGCGAGCACTGAAGCTTTCTTT.

The V gene is TRBV19, the J gene TRBJ2-7; no clear D gene. V gave up 4 bases and J gave up 3 bases, with 10 bases separating them. The CDR3 length is 13 residues. Germline CDR1 and CDR2: LNHDA and SQIVND (reference sequence). DNA of the CDR3: TGTGCCAGTAGTAGTTTATCGGGCTACGAGCAGTACTTC. It is translated as CASSSLSGYEQYF.

The chain has TRBV15 and TRBJ1-3, with D unresolved. Germline CDR1 and CDR2: LNHNV and YYDKDF (reference sequence). The CDR3 has 16 residues. The V and J ends lost 3 bases and 0 bases respectively, with 12 bases between them. CDR3 loop: CATSRMSGVSGNTIYF. Written as DNA, the CDR3 is TGTGCCACCAGCAGGATGTCCGGGGTCTCTGGAAACACCATATATTTT.

V is TRBV28 and J is TRBJ2-7, with 7 bases fitting TRBD1. The CDR3 runs to 14 residues. Looked up from germline, CDR1 is MDHEN and CDR2 is SYDVKM. V shed 4 bases and J 1 base; nucleotides not matched to a gene: 4. For the CDR3, the DNA is TGTGCCAGCAGTTCAGGGGGAAGTTCCTACGAGCAGTACTTC. Translated: CASSSGGSSYEQYF.

Regarding this clone: This same CDR3 is encoded by further DNA sequences in the sample. CDR3: CAWSVGNTEAFF. CDR3 DNA sequence: TGTGCCTGGAGTGTTGGGAACACTGAAGCTTTCTTT. The rearrangement links TRBV30 to TRBJ1-1, with D hard to call. The V end was cut by 0 bases, the J end by 1 base, with 3 bases between. The germline gives CDR1 GTSNPN, CDR2 SVGIG (reference sequence). The CDR3 loop spans 12 amino acids. Full variable domain (outside the CDR3, taken from reference TRBV30 and TRBJ1-1): SQTIHQWPATLVQPVGSPLSLECTVEGTSNPNLYWYRQAAGRGLQLLFYSVGIGQISSEVPQNLSASRPQDRQFILSSKKLLLSDSGFYLCAWSVGNTEAFFGQGTRLTVV.

The chain links TRBV7-2 to TRBJ1-1, with 7 bases aligning to TRBD1. V was pared by 3 bases and J by 7 bases, with 14 bases of the junction left unmatched. The CDR3 covers 16 residues. The germline V gene has CDR1 SGHTA and CDR2 FQGNSA. The CDR3 coding sequence is TGTGCCAGCAGCTTGCTAAGAACAGGGGTTTTACATGAAGCTTTCTTT. Its protein product is CASSLLRTGVLHEAFF.

For this clone: One junction end disagrees with the germline gene, perhaps due to a read error. The chain recombines TRBV10-1 with TRBJ2-7; D might be TRBD2 (5 bases). This CDR3 spans 13 amino acids. Germline V gives CDR1 WNHNN, CDR2 SYGVQD (reference sequence). In nucleotides, the CDR3 is TGCGCCAGCAGCCGGGATCGCGACGGCGTCTTAAACTTC. Translating gives CASSRDRDGVLNF.

The chain joins TRBV7-9 to TRBJ2-7; D unclear. The ends were cut back, 3 bases at V and 5 bases at J, with 2 bases in the middle. The CDR3 is 10 amino acids. Germline assignment: CDR1 SEHNR and CDR2 FQNEAQ (reference sequence). The CDR3 DNA reads TGTGCCAGCAGCTTCAACGAGCAGTACTTC. It codes for CASSFNEQYF.

V gene TRBV5-6 combines with J gene TRBJ2-1, with D hard to call. This CDR3 comprises 11 residues. The ends were cut back, 1 base at V and 7 bases at J, with 3 bases in the middle. From germline, CDR1 is SGHDT and CDR2 YYEEEE. The CDR3 bases are TGTGCCAGCAGCTTGTGGAATGAGCAGTTCTTC. Translation gives CASSLWNEQFF.

V and J are TRBV7-9 and TRBJ2-3; 15 bases fit TRBD2. Germline V CDR1 and CDR2: SEHNR, FQNEAQ (reference sequence). V was clipped by 3 bases and J by 3 bases; unmatched bases: 1. CDR3 size: 16 residues. The CDR3 DNA is TGTGCCAGCAGCTTGGGACTAGCGGGAGGTACAGATACGCAGTATTTT. Residues: CASSLGLAGGTDTQYF.

This chain uses TRBV5-5 with TRBJ2-5; D might be TRBD2 (5 bases). There are 15 residues in the CDR3. Trimming took 0 bases from V and 5 from J, leaving 14 bases between them. CDR1 is SGHKS and CDR2 is YYEKEE in the germline V gene (reference sequence). The DNA of the CDR3 is TGTGCCAGCAGCTTGGGAGGGATTATTAGGGAGACCCAGTACTTC. Encoded protein: CASSLGGIIRETQYF. The whole variable domain, remainder taken from reference TRBV5-5 and TRBJ2-5, is DAGVTQSPTHLIKTRGQQVTLRCSPISGHKSVSWYQQVLGQGPQFIFQYYEKEERGRGNFPDRFSARQFPNYSSELNVNALLLGDSALYLCASSLGGIIRETQYFGPGTRLLVL.

This clone was found once. V and J are TRBV7-3 and TRBJ2-6; D gene unclear. The CDR3 is made up of 16 amino acids. The V gene's germline CDR1 is SGHTA and CDR2 FQGTGA. Trimming took 5 bases from V and 0 from J, leaving 11 bases between them. The DNA of the CDR3 is TGTGCCAGCAGCCGGCAGAGCAGCTCTGGGGCCAACGTCCTGACTTTC. Amino acids: CASSRQSSSGANVLTF.

There are a few counts of this clone. The V and J genes are TRBV7-3 and TRBJ1-1; D remains ambiguous. Trimming left V 1 base short and J 7 bases short, with 10 bases between. Germline V gene data show CDR1 as SGHTA and CDR2 as FQGTGA. The CDR3 runs to 13 residues. CDR3 bases: TGTGCCAGCAGCTTAAACCGCGGTGGTGAAGCTTTCTTT. Translated, it gives CASSLNRGGEAFF.

J is TRBJ1-3 and V is TRBV12-5; no clear D. Trimming removed 3 bases at V and 4 bases at J, with 4 bases between. The CDR3 has 12 residues. The germline V gene encodes CDR1 LGHNT and CDR2 FRNRAP. The CDR3 DNA follows: TGTGCTAGTGGTTTACGAGGAAACACCATATATTTT. Protein product: CASGLRGNTIYF.

This clone was seen once. The rearrangement links TRBV18 to TRBJ2-7, with 13 nucleotides matching TRBD2. Trimming cost V 5 bases and J 3 bases; bases outside gene matches: 7. From germline, CDR1 is KGHSH and CDR2 LQKENI. This CDR3 comprises 16 residues. CDR3 coding DNA: TGTGCCAGCTCAGGACGGACTAGCGGGAGTTTCTACGAGCAGTACTTC. Encoded protein: CASSGRTSGSFYEQYF.

The rearrangement joins TRBV7-6 to TRBJ2-1, with a possible D match to TRBD1 (6 bases). V lost 5 bases and J lost 2, with 16 bases in between. This CDR3 has 16 residues. Germline CDR1 is SGHVS and CDR2 is FNYEAQ. The CDR3 here is CASSRTATGPYNEQFF. The CDR3 region has the DNA TGTGCCAGCAGCCGTACAGCGACAGGTCCCTACAATGAGCAGTTCTTC.

V gene TRBV7-3 combines with J gene TRBJ2-1; TRBD1 aligns across 8 bases. Germline V gene data show CDR1 as SGHTA and CDR2 as FQGTGA. This CDR3 contains 14 residues. Trimming at V came to 5 bases and at J to 5 bases, leaving 5 bases not matched to a gene. CDR3 protein: CASSPTGGNNEQFF. The DNA for the CDR3 is TGTGCCAGCAGCCCCACAGGGGGTAACAATGAGCAGTTCTTC.

This clone was seen only once. The V call is TRBV2, the J call TRBJ2-2; 9 bases fit TRBD2. CDR3 length equals 16 residues. The V gene end was trimmed by 5 bases and the J gene end by 4 bases; junction bases not matched to a gene: 8. Germline CDR1 is SNHLY and CDR2 is FYNNEI. The CDR3 region is CASSPRLAVRTGELFF. In DNA, the CDR3 is TGTGCCAGCAGTCCCCGACTAGCGGTACGCACCGGGGAGCTGTTTTTT.

The chain joins TRBV5-1 to TRBJ2-1; D is perhaps TRBD2 (6 bases). The V gene's germline CDR1 is SGHRS and CDR2 YFSETQ. This CDR3 has 13 residues. V was cut by 4 bases and J by 2 bases, with 7 bases left in between. This CDR3 is CASSGGTYNEQFF. As DNA, the CDR3 is TGCGCCAGCAGCGGCGGGACCTACAATGAGCAGTTCTTC.

The chain recombines TRBV10-1 with TRBJ2-3, with D unresolved. This CDR3 spans 14 amino acids. The germline gives CDR1 WNHNN, CDR2 SYGVQD (reference sequence). The V end was cut by 3 bases, the J end by 5 bases, with 12 bases between. The CDR3 protein is CASSESASRDTQYF. CDR3 coding DNA: TGCGCCAGCAGTGAAAGTGCTAGTAGAGATACGCAGTATTTT.

The chain is built from TRBV15 and TRBJ2-2, with TRBD2 identical over 7 bases. Germline-derived CDR1 and CDR2 are LNHNV and YYDKDF (reference sequence). V was clipped by 4 bases and J by 2 bases; unmatched bases: 7. This CDR3 is built from 16 residues. CDR3 DNA: TGTGCCACCAGCACGACTAGCAGAGTTAACACCGGGGAGCTGTTTTTT. Translation gives CATSTTSRVNTGELFF. Full variable domain (missing parts from reference TRBV15 and TRBJ2-2): DAMVIQNPRYQVTQFGKPVTLSCSQTLNHNVMYWYQQKSSQAPKLLFHYYDKDFNNEADTPDNFQSRRPNTSFCFLDIRSPGLGDTAMYLCATSTTSRVNTGELFFGEGSRLTVL.